What follows are 20 T cell receptor beta chains derived from one specimen sequenced in a study of blood T cell repertoires in COVID-19. Sequenced by immunoSEQ multiplex PCR; TCRdb stores in-frame clones only, minus some. In the table there are around 140,000 clones, 80% of which are singletons. The sample comprised peripheral blood. The receptors were gathered from a man between 65 and 85 years old who had recovered from COVID-19.

The genes are TRBV19 and TRBJ1-4, with D unclear. The V and J ends lost 6 bases and 5 bases respectively, with 4 bases between them. This CDR3 contains 11 residues. Germline CDR1 LNHDA, CDR2 SQIVND (reference sequence). Written as DNA, the CDR3 is TGTGCCAGTAGCTTAAATGAAAAACTGTTTTTT. Translation: CASSLNEKLFF.

V gene TRBV29-1 combines with J gene TRBJ2-4, with 11 bases lining up with TRBD1. J lost 8 bases, V lost 0 bases, and 3 bases had no gene match. This CDR3 is 14 amino acids long. The germline V gene has CDR1 SQVTM and CDR2 ANQGSEA. In DNA, the CDR3 is TGCAGCGTTGAAGAGGACAGGGGGCGTGACATTCAGTACTTC. Protein sequence: CSVEEDRGRDIQYF.

The V gene is TRBV6-6, the J gene TRBJ2-7; D is possibly TRBD2 (5 bases). Looked up from germline, CDR1 is MNHNY and CDR2 is SVGAGI (reference sequence). The CDR3 spans 15 residues. The ends were cut back, 5 bases at V and 7 bases at J, with 21 bases in the middle. For the CDR3, the DNA is TGTGCCAGCAGTCCCCAATGGAGGACCCAACGGGAGCAGTACTTC. This gives the protein CASSPQWRTQREQYF.

V usage is TRBV30 and J usage is TRBJ2-5, with 7 bases aligning to TRBD2. CDR1 and CDR2 from the germline V gene are GTSNPN and SVGIG (reference sequence). The CDR3 consists of 14 residues. V shed 0 bases and J 4 bases; nucleotides not matched to a gene: 5. Written as DNA, the CDR3 is TGTGCCTGGAGTGTTTGGGCGGGAGTAGAGACCCAGTACTTC. It specifies CAWSVWAGVETQYF. The entire variable domain, with the rest obtained from reference TRBV30 and TRBJ2-5, is as follows: SQTIHQWPATLVQPVGSPLSLECTVEGTSNPNLYWYRQAAGRGLQLLFYSVGIGQISSEVPQNLSASRPQDRQFILSSKKLLLSDSGFYLCAWSVWAGVETQYFGPGTRLLVL.

CDR3 sequence reads: CASSLEGHTGELFF. DNA for the CDR3: TGTGCCAGCAGCTTGGAGGGACACACCGGGGAGCTGTTTTTT. V is TRBV7-2 and J is TRBJ2-2; possibly TRBD2 for D (6 bases). The CDR3 runs to 14 residues. Trimming pared 3 bases from V and 3 bases from J, leaving 8 bases between. Germline values: CDR1 SGHTA, CDR2 FQGNSA.

The chain is built from TRBV29-1 and TRBJ2-1; 11 bases agree with TRBD2. Trimming cost V 4 bases and J 9 bases; bases outside gene matches: 11. Germline values: CDR1 SQVTM, CDR2 ANQGSEA. The CDR3 extends over 15 amino acids. The CDR3 nucleotides read TGCAGCGTTGCCGGGACTAGCGGCCCTCCGGGTGAGCAGTTCTTC. Protein product: CSVAGTSGPPGEQFF.

This clone has a single count. The chain carries TRBV7-2 and TRBJ2-7, with 8 positions matching TRBD1. The V gene end was trimmed by 5 bases and the J gene end by 4 bases; junction bases not matched to a gene: 7. Per germline, CDR1 SGHTA and CDR2 FQGNSA. This CDR3 spans 14 amino acids. The DNA of the CDR3 is TGTGCCAGCAGCACCCGGGACAGGAGTTACGAGCAGTACTTC. It encodes CASSTRDRSYEQYF.

V and J are TRBV20-1 and TRBJ2-1; D gene ambiguous. Germline V gene sequence: CDR1 DFQATT, CDR2 SNEGSKA (reference sequence). The CDR3 is made up of 12 amino acids. V was pared by 3 bases and J by 9 bases, with 12 bases between. CDR3 nucleotides: TGCAGTGCTAGTGCCCGGGTTATTGAGCAGTTCTTC. As protein: CSASARVIEQFF.

The V gene is TRBV28, the J gene TRBJ2-7; 7 nucleotides align to TRBD2. J gave up 3 bases and V 3 bases, and 2 bases lay outside the gene matches. Per germline, CDR1 MDHEN and CDR2 SYDVKM. The CDR3 covers 13 residues. CDR3 amino acids: CASSLGGGYEQYF. The CDR3 DNA sequence: TGTGCCAGCAGTTTGGGCGGGGGCTACGAGCAGTACTTC.

V and J are TRBV18 and TRBJ2-7; TRBD2 agrees at 9 bases. Germline V gene sequence: CDR1 KGHSH, CDR2 LQKENI. The CDR3 is 15 residues long. After removal of 6 bases from V and 4 bases from J, the junction contained 10 bases not matched to a gene. This chain's CDR3 is CASSQTGTSLYEQYF. In DNA form, the CDR3 reads TGTGCCAGCTCTCAAACCGGGACTAGCTTGTACGAGCAGTACTTC.

This rearrangement joins TRBV29-1 to TRBJ2-7, with a weak D call TRBD2 (5 bases). The CDR3 has 13 residues. The V end lost 4 bases, the J end lost 4 bases, and 14 bases lay between the germline ends. The germline gives CDR1 SQVTM, CDR2 ANQGSEA. CDR3 sequence (DNA): TGCAGCGTTGTTGGTGGGAGCCCTTACGAGCAGTACTTC. It translates to CSVVGGSPYEQYF.

The chain links TRBV19 to TRBJ2-2; 13 nucleotides align to TRBD2. The germline V gene encodes CDR1 LNHDA and CDR2 SQIVND (reference sequence). The CDR3 is made up of 17 amino acids. V dropped 3 bases and J dropped 0; count of bases not matched to a gene: 1. The CDR3 region has the DNA TGTGCCAGTAGTATGACTAGCGGGAGGACGAACACCGGGGAGCTGTTTTTT. Amino acid sequence: CASSMTSGRTNTGELFF.

This clone was observed many times. This chain's CDR3 is CASTDPGGNYGYTF. The DNA for the CDR3 is TGTGCCAGCACTGATCCCGGGGGGAACTATGGCTACACCTTC. The V gene is TRBV27, the J gene TRBJ1-2; weak D call: TRBD1 (5 bases). The CDR3 sequence is 14 residues long. The germline gives CDR1 MNHEY, CDR2 SMNVEV (reference sequence). The V gene lost 7 bases and the J gene lost 2 bases, with 14 bases spanning the gap.

The chain employs TRBV29-1 and TRBJ2-1; tentatively, D is TRBD1 (6 bases). V lost 7 bases to trimming and J lost 0 bases, with 16 bases between them. There are 15 residues in the CDR3. Germline-derived CDR1 and CDR2 are SQVTM and ANQGSEA. The CDR3 DNA sequence: TGCAGCGCCCGAGGGGGAGTAGGCTCCTACAATGAGCAGTTCTTC. The encoded protein is CSARGGVGSYNEQFF.

V is TRBV2 and J is TRBJ1-2, with a tentative D call TRBD1 (6 bases). The V gene's germline CDR1 is SNHLY and CDR2 FYNNEI. The CDR3 length is 14 residues. The germline V and J ends were trimmed by 3 bases and 0 bases, with 8 bases remaining between them. CDR3 sequence reads: CASSEGAANYGYTF. CDR3 bases: TGTGCCAGCAGTGAGGGGGCAGCTAACTATGGCTACACCTTC.

This chain connects TRBV5-1 to TRBJ1-3, with D unclear. CDR3 length: 14 residues. Germline V gene sequence: CDR1 SGHRS, CDR2 YFSETQ. V lost 0 bases to trimming and J lost 4 bases, with 8 bases between them. The CDR3 region is CASSLAGRGNTIYF. The CDR3 nucleotides are TGCGCCAGCAGCTTGGCGGGGAGGGGAAACACCATATATTTT. The whole variable domain, filled in from reference TRBV5-1 and TRBJ1-3, reads KAGVTQTPRYLIKTRGQQVTLSCSPISGHRSVSWYQQTPGQGLQFLFEYFSETQRNKGNFPGRFSGRQFSNSRSEMNVSTLELGDSALYLCASSLAGRGNTIYFGEGSWLTVV.

This chain joins TRBV25-1 and TRBJ1-5; tentatively, D is TRBD1 (5 bases). The CDR3 has 13 amino acids. Germline assignment: CDR1 MGHDK and CDR2 SYGVNS. V dropped 4 bases and J dropped 3 bases, with 7 bases sitting between them. CDR3 residues: CASSGGLNQPQHF. The CDR3 DNA sequence: TGTGCCAGCAGTGGGGGCCTCAATCAGCCCCAGCATTTT.

This rearrangement joins TRBV6-2 or TRBV6-3 to TRBJ2-5; D is possibly TRBD1 (6 bases). The CDR3 contains 13 residues. Trimming took 2 bases from V and 9 from J, leaving 13 bases between them. Germline V gene sequence: CDR1 MNHEY, CDR2 SVGEGT. CDR3 DNA sequence: TGTGCCAGCAGTTACCTGGGGGCTCGCCCCCAGTACTTC. Its protein is CASSYLGARPQYF.

The chain has TRBV3-1 (or the pseudogene TRBV3-2) and TRBJ2-3, with a weak D call TRBD1 (6 bases). In germline, CDR1 is LGHDT, CDR2 YNNKEL (reference sequence). V was clipped by 0 bases and J by 0 bases, with 10 bases between them. The CDR3 consists of 16 residues. CDR3 DNA sequence: TGTGCCAGCAGCCAAGAATGGGGACACAGCACAGATACGCAGTATTTT. Translation gives CASSQEWGHSTDTQYF.

The chain joins TRBV5-1 to TRBJ2-1, with 7 bases identical to TRBD2. The CDR3 consists of 13 residues. Germline lookup yields CDR1 SGHRS and CDR2 YFSETQ. V trimming: 2 bases; J trimming: 6 bases; junction bases outside the gene matches: 2. CDR3 protein: CASSLGLGNEQFF. For the CDR3, the DNA is TGCGCCAGCAGCTTAGGACTAGGCAATGAGCAGTTCTTC. The entire variable domain, with the rest obtained from reference TRBV5-1 and TRBJ2-1, is as follows: KAGVTQTPRYLIKTRGQQVTLSCSPISGHRSVSWYQQTPGQGLQFLFEYFSETQRNKGNFPGRFSGRQFSNSRSEMNVSTLELGDSALYLCASSLGLGNEQFFGPGTRLTVL.